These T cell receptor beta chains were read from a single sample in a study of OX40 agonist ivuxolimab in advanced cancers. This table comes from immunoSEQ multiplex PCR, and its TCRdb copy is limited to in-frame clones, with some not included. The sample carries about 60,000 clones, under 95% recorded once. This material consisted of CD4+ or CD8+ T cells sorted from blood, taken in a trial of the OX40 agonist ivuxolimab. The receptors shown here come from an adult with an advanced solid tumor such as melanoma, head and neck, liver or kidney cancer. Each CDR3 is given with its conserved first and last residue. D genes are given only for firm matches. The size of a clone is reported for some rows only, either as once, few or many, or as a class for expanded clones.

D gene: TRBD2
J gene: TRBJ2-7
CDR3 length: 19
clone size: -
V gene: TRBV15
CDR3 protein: CATSRARLAGPQSSYEQYF
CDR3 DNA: TGTGCCACCAGCAGAGCGAGGCTAGCGGGACCCCAGAGCTCCTACGAGCAGTACTTC

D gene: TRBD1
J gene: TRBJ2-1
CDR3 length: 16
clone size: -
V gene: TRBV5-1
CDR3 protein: CASSADPRGQGNEQFF
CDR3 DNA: TGCGCCAGCAGCGCCGATCCGAGGGGGCAGGGGAATGAGCAGTTCTTC

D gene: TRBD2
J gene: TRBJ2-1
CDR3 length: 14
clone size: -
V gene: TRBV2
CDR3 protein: CASIGLAGSNEQFF
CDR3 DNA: TGTGCCAGCATAGGGCTAGCGGGATCTAATGAGCAGTTCTTC

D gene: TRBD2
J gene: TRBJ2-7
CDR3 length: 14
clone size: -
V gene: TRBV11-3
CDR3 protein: CASSSRGGTYEQYF
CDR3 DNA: TGTGCCAGCAGCTCACGCGGGGGAACCTACGAGCAGTACTTC

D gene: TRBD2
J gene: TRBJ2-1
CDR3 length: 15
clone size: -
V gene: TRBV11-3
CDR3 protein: CASSLLAGGPGEQFF
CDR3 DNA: TGTGCCAGCAGCTTACTAGCGGGAGGGCCGGGTGAGCAGTTCTTC

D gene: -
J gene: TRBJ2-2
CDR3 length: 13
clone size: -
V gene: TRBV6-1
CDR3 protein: CASRVAGGGELFF
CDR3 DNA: TGTGCCAGCAGAGTGGCAGGCGGCGGGGAGCTGTTTTTT

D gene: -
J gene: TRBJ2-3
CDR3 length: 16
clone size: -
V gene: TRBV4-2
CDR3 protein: CASSQEPSISTDTQYF
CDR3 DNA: TGTGCCAGCAGCCAAGAACCCTCAATTAGCACAGATACGCAGTATTTT

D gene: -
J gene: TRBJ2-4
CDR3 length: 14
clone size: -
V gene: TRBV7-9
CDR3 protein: CASSLRGGMDIQYF
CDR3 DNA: TGTGCCAGCAGCTTACGAGGGGGGATGGACATTCAGTACTTC

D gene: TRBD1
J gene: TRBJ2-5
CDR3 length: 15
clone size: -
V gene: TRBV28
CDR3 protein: CASSSLDRDLETQYF
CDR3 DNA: TGTGCCAGCAGTTCCCTCGACAGGGACCTAGAGACCCAGTACTTC

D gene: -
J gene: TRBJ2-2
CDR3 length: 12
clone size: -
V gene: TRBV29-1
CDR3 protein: CSVGRNTGELFF
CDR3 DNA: TGCAGCGTTGGGAGAAACACCGGGGAGCTGTTTTTT

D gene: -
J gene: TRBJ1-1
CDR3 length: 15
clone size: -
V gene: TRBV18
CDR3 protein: CASSPEDSSNTEAFF
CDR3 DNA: TGTGCCAGCTCACCAGAGGACAGTTCAAACACTGAAGCTTTCTTT

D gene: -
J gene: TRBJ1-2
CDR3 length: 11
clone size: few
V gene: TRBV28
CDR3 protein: CASSLTHGYTF
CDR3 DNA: TGTGCCAGCAGTTTAACCCATGGCTACACCTTC

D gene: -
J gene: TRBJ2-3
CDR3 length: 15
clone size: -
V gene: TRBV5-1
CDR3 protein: CASSLVAGSTDTQYF
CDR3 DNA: TGCGCCAGCAGCTTGGTGGCGGGAAGCACAGATACGCAGTATTTT

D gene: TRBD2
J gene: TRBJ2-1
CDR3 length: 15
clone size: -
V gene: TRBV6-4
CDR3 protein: CASSATSGSVGEQFF
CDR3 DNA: TGTGCCAGCAGTGCAACTAGCGGGAGCGTTGGTGAGCAGTTCTTC

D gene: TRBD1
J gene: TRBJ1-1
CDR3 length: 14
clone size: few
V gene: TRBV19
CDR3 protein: CASSPLQGSTEAFF
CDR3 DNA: TGTGCCAGTAGTCCCTTACAGGGGAGCACTGAAGCTTTCTTT

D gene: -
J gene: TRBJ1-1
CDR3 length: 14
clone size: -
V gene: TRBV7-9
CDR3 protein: CASSRGEIDTEAFF
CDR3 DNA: TGTGCCAGCAGCAGAGGGGAGATTGACACTGAAGCTTTCTTT

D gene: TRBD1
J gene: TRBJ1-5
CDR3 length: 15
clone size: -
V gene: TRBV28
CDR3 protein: CASSRRQGAGQPQHF
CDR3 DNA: TGTGCCAGCAGTCGCCGACAGGGGGCGGGTCAGCCCCAGCATTTT

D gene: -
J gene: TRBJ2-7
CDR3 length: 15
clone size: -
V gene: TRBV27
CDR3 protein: CASSTRSGSPYEQYF
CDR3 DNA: TGTGCCAGCAGCACGAGGAGCGGGTCCCCCTACGAGCAGTACTTC

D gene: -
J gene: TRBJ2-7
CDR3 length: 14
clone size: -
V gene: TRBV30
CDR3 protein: CAWSVGGSAYEQYF
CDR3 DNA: TGTGCCTGGAGTGTAGGGGGGTCGGCCTACGAGCAGTACTTC

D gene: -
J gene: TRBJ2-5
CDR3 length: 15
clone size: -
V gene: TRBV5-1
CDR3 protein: CASSLEWKGQETQYF
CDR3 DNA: TGCGCCAGCAGCTTAGAGTGGAAGGGGCAAGAGACCCAGTACTTC

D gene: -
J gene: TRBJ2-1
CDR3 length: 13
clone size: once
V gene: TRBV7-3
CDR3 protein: CASSLGLPNEQFF
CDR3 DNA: TGTGCCAGCAGCTTAGGACTCCCCAATGAGCAGTTCTTC

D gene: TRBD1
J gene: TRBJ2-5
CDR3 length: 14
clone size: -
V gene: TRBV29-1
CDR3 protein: CSVEDRTGAETQYF
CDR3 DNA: TGCAGCGTTGAAGATCGCACAGGGGCAGAGACCCAGTACTTC

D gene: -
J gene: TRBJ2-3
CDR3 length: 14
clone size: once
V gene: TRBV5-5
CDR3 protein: CASSLRTVPDTQYF
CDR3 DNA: TGTGCCAGCAGCCTTAGGACAGTCCCCGATACGCAGTATTTT

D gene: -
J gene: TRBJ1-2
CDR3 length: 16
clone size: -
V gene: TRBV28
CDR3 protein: CASSFEGSAYTYGYTF
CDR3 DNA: TGTGCCAGCAGTTTCGAAGGTAGTGCCTATACTTATGGCTACACCTTC

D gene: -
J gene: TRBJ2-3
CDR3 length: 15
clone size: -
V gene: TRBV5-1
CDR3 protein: CASRPGSGSTDTQYF
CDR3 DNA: TGCGCCAGCAGGCCAGGGTCCGGGAGCACAGATACGCAGTATTTT

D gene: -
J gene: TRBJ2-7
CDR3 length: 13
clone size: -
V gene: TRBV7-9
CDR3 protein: CASSSIRLGEQYF
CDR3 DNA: TGTGCCAGCAGCTCGATCAGACTGGGCGAGCAGTACTTC

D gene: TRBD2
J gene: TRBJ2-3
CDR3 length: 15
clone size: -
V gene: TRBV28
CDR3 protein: CASSTIAGGTDTQYF
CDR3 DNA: TGTGCCAGCAGTACTATAGCGGGGGGCACAGATACGCAGTATTTT

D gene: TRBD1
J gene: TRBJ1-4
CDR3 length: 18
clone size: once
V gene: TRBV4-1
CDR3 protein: CASSRRRDSLATNEKLFF
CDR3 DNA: TGCGCCAGCAGCCGCCGCCGGGACAGCCTTGCAACTAATGAAAAACTGTTTTTT

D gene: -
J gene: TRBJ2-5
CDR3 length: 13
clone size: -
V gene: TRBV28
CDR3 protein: CASSLTRTSPRYF
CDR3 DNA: TGTGCCAGCAGTTTAACCCGAACTTCTCCCCGGTACTTC

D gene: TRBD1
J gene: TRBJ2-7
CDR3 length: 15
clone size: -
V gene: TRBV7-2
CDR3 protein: CASSLGGQGFYEQYF
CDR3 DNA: TGTGCCAGCAGCTTAGGGGGACAGGGGTTTTACGAGCAGTACTTC

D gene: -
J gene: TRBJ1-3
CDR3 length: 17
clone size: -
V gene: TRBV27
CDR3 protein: CASSSVPPRFSGNTIYF
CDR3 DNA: TGTGCCAGCAGTTCGGTCCCCCCACGGTTCTCTGGAAACACCATATATTTT

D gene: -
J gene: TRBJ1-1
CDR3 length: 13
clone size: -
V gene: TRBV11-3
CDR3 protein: CASSLAAIPEAFF
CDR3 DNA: TGTGCCAGCAGCTTAGCCGCCATTCCTGAAGCTTTCTTT

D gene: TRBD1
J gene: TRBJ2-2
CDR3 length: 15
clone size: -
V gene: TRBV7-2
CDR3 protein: CASLGTGTITGELFF
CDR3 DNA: TGTGCCAGCCTAGGGACAGGGACTATAACCGGGGAGCTGTTTTTT

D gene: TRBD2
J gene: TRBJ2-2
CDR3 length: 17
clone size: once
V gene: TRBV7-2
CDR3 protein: CASSFLAGPMNTGELFF
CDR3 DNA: TGTGCCAGCAGCTTCCTAGCGGGACCCATGAACACCGGGGAGCTGTTTTTT

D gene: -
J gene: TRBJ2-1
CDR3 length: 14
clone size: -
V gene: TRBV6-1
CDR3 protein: CATKKELEYNEQFF
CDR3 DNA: TGTGCCACCAAAAAGGAACTAGAATACAATGAGCAGTTCTTC

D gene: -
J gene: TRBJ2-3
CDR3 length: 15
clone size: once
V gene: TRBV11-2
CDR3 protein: CASSLDGKGTDTQYF
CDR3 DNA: TGTGCCAGCAGCTTAGACGGGAAGGGCACAGATACGCAGTATTTT

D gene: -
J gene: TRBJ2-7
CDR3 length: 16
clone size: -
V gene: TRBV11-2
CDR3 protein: CASSTAGGNPLYEQYF
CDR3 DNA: TGTGCCAGCAGCACGGCTGGGGGCAACCCTCTCTACGAGCAGTACTTC

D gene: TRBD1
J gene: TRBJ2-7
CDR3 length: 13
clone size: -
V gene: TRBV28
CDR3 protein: CASSSDRPYEQYF
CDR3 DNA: TGTGCCAGCAGTTCGGACAGGCCCTACGAGCAGTACTTC

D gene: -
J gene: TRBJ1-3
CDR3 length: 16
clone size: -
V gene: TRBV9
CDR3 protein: CASSHRQLDSGNTIYF
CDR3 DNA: TGTGCCAGCAGCCACCGACAGTTAGACTCTGGAAACACCATATATTTT

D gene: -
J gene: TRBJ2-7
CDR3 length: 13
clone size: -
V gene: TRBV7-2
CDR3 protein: CASSYQGMGEQYF
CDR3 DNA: TGTGCCAGCAGCTACCAGGGAATGGGCGAGCAGTACTTC

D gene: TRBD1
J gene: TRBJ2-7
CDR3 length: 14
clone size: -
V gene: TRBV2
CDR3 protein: CASSLTGGGDEQYF
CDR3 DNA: TGTGCCAGCAGCCTTACAGGGGGAGGCGACGAGCAGTACTTC

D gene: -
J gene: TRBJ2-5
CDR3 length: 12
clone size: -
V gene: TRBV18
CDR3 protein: CASSPNQETQYF
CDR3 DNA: TGTGCCAGCTCACCTAACCAAGAGACCCAGTACTTC

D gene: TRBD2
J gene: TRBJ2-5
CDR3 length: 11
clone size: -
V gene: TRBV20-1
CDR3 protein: CSAGGVETQYF
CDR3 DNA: TGCAGTGCTGGGGGGGTAGAGACCCAGTACTTC

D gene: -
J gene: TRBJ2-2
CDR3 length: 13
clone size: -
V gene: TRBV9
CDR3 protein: CASSPSGSGELFF
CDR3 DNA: TGTGCCAGCAGCCCCTCTGGGTCCGGGGAGCTGTTTTTT

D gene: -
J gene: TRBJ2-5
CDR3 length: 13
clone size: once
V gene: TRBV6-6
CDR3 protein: CASSSTPVETQYF
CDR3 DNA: TGTGCCAGCAGTTCAACTCCGGTTGAGACCCAGTACTTC

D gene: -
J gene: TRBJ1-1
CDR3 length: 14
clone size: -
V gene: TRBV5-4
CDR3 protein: CASSLDARNTEAFF
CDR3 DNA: TGTGCCAGCAGCTTGGACGCGCGGAACACTGAAGCTTTCTTT

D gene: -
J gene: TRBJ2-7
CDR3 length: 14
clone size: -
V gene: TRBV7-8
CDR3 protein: CASSERGLSYEQYF
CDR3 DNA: TGTGCCAGCAGCGAACGAGGGCTCTCCTACGAGCAGTACTTC

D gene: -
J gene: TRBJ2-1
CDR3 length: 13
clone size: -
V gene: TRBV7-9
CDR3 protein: CASSLVQYNEQFF
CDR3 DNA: TGTGCCAGCAGCTTGGTCCAGTACAATGAGCAGTTCTTC

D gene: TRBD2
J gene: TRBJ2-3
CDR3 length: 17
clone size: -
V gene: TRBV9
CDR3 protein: CASSPRPGLTEPDTQYF
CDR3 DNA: TGTGCCAGCAGCCCCCGACCGGGACTAACGGAGCCAGATACGCAGTATTTT

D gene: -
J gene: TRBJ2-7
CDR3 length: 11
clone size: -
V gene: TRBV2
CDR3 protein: CASSLRTAQYF
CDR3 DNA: TGTGCCAGCAGTCTTAGGACAGCCCAGTACTTC

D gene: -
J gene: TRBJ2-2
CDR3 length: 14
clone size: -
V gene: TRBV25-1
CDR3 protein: CASSESFGPGELFF
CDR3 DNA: TGTGCCAGCAGTGAATCGTTCGGGCCCGGGGAGCTGTTTTTT

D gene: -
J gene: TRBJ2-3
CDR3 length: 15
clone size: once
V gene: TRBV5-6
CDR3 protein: CASSLARFVTDTQYF
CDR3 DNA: TGTGCCAGCAGCTTGGCCAGATTCGTAACAGATACGCAGTATTTT

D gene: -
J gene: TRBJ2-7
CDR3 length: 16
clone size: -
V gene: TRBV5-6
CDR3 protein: CASSPLGGQSSYEQYF
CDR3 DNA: TGTGCCAGCAGTCCCCTCGGGGGACAGAGCTCCTACGAGCAGTACTTC

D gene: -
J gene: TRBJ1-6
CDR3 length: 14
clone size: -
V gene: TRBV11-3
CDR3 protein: CASSFREDNSPLHF
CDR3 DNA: TGTGCCAGCAGCTTCAGAGAGGATAATTCACCCCTCCACTTT

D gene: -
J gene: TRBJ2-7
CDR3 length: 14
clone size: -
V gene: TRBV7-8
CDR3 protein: CASSLILTGYEQYF
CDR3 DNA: TGTGCCAGCAGCTTAATACTCACGGGCTACGAGCAGTACTTC